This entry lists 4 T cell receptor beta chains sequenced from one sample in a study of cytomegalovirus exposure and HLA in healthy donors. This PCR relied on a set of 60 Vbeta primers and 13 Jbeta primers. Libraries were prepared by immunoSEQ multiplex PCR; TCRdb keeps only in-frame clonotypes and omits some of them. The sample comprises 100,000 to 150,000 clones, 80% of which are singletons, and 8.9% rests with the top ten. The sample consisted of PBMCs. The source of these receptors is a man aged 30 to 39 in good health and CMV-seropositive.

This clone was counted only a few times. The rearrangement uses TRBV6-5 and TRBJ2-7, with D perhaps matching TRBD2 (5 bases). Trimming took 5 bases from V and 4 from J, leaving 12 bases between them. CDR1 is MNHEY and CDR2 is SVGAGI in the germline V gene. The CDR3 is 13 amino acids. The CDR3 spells CASSEGLTYEQYF. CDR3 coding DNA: TGTGCCAGCAGTGAGGGCCTGACTTACGAGCAGTACTTC.

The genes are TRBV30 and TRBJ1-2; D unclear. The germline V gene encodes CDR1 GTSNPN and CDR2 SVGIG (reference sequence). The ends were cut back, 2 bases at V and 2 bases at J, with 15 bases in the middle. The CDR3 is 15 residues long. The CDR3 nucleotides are TGTGCCTGGAGTAGAGGAGGCGGTTTCAACTATGGCTACACCTTC. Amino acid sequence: CAWSRGGGFNYGYTF. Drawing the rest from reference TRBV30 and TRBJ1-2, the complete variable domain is SQTIHQWPATLVQPVGSPLSLECTVEGTSNPNLYWYRQAAGRGLQLLFYSVGIGQISSEVPQNLSASRPQDRQFILSSKKLLLSDSGFYLCAWSRGGGFNYGYTFGSGTRLTVV.

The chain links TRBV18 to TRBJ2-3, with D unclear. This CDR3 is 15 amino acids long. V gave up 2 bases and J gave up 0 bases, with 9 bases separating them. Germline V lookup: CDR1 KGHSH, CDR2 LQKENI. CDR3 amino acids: CASSPRHPSTDTQYF. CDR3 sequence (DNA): TGTGCCAGCTCACCAAGACATCCTAGCACAGATACGCAGTATTTT.

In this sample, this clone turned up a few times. The CDR3 nucleotides are TGTGCCAGCAGGATAGGACTAGCGGGGGGGCAGAAGCAGTTCTTC. Translating it yields CASRIGLAGGQKQFF. V and J are TRBV2 and TRBJ2-1; 15 bases map to TRBD2. The germline V gene encodes CDR1 SNHLY and CDR2 FYNNEI. J was trimmed by 11 bases and V by 6 bases; bases with no gene match: 8. The CDR3 spans 15 residues.